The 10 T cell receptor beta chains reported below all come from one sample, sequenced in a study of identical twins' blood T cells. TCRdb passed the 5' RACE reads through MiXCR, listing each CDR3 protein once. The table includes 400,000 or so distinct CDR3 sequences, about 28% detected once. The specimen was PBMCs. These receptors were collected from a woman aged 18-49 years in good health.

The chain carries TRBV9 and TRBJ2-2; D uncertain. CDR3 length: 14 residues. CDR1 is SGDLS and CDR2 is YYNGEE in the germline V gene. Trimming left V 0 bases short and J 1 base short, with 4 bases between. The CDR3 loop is CASSVARNTGELFF. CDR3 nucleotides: TGTGCCAGCAGCGTAGCTAGGAACACCGGGGAGCTGTTTTTT.

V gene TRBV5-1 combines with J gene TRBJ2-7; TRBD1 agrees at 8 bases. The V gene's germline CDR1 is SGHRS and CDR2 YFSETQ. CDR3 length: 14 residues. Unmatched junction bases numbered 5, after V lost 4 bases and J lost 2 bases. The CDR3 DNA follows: TGCGCCAGCAGCGAGGACAGGGTGACCTACGAGCAGTACTTC. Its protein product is CASSEDRVTYEQYF.

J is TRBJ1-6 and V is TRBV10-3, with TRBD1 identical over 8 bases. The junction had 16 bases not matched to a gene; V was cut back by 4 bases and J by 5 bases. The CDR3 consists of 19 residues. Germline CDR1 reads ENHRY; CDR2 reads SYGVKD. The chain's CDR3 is CAISVTSSGGTGDNSPLHF. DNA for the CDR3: TGTGCCATCAGTGTTACCTCTTCGGGAGGGACAGGAGATAATTCACCCCTCCACTTT.

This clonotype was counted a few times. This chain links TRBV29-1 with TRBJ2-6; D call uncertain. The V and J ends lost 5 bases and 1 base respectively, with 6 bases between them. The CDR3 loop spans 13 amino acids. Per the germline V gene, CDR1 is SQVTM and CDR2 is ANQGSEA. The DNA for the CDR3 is TGCAGCGTTTGGAGTTCTGGGGCCAACGTCCTGACTTTC. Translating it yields CSVWSSGANVLTF.

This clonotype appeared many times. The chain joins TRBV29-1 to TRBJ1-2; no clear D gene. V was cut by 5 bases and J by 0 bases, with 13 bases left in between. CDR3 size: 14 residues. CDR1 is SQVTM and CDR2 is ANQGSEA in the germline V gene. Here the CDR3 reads CSVPSRASNYGYTF. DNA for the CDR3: TGCAGCGTTCCATCCCGGGCCTCTAACTATGGCTACACCTTC. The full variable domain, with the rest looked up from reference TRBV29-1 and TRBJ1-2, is SAVISQKPSRDICQRGTSLTIQCQVDSQVTMMFWYRQQPGQSLTLIATANQGSEATYESGFVIDKFPISRPNLTFSTLTVSNMSPEDSSIYLCSVPSRASNYGYTFGSGTRLTVV.

The DNA for the CDR3 is TGCAACGTCCTGTTATACTCTGAAGCTTTCTTT. Translating it yields CNVLLYSEAFF. This chain joins TRBV29-1 and TRBJ1-1; D is ambiguous. This CDR3 region has 11 residues. The germline V gene has CDR1 SQVTM and CDR2 ANQGSEA.

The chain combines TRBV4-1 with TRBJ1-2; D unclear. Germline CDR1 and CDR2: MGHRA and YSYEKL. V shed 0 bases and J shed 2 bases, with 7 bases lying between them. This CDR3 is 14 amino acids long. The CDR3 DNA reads TGCGCCAGCAGCCAAGATCCAGCCAACTATGGCTACACCTTC. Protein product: CASSQDPANYGYTF.

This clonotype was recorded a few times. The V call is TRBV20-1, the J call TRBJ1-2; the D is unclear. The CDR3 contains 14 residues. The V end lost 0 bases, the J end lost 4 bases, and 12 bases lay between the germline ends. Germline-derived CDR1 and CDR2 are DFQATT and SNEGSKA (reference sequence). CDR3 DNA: TGCAGTGCTAGAGATCGGTCAGGCCTCTATGGCTACACCTTC. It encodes CSARDRSGLYGYTF.

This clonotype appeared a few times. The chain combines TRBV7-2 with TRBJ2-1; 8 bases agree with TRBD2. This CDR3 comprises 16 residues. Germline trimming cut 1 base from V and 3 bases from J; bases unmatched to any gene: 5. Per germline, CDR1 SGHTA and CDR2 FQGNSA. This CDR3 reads CASSLVGTSIYNEQFF. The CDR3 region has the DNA TGTGCCAGCAGCTTAGTCGGGACTAGTATCTACAATGAGCAGTTCTTC.

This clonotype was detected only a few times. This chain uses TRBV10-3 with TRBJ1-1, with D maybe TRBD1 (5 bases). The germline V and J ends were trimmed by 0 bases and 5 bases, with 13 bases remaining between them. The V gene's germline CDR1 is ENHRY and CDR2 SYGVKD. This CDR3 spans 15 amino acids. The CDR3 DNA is TGTGCCATCAGTGAGTCGATAGGGGCACGGACTGAAGCTTTCTTT. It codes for CAISESIGARTEAFF.